This T cell receptor (beta chain) was captured in a study of blood T cells in healthy people across ages. Study-wide points: Unknown donor CMV status possibly confounded expanded clonotype changes.

This clonotype was observed a few times. Its specificity is not known. The use of a sample-barcoded 5' primer and a J-beta primer mix characterized a second PCR of 7 to 11 cycles. MiXCR, applied by TCRdb to the 5' RACE reads, yields one record per CDR3 protein. This sample has 750,000 to 850,000 distinct CDR3 sequences, with roughly 25% found just once. With each sample, at least 5.5 micrograms of total RNA were extracted. The germline V gene encodes CDR1 SGHTA and CDR2 FQGTGA. This CDR3 is built from 16 residues. V was pared by 3 bases and J by 5 bases, with 11 bases of the junction left unmatched. In addition, the sample was reused for a study of T cells of mothers and their children. From that paper: The people who donated were a few healthy Caucasian mothers and their six children. RNA was extracted, and all of it went into cDNA synthesis at about 1.5 ug per 15 ul.

This TCR was recovered from a boy younger than 18 in good health. Source material: blood. V is TRBV7-3 and J is TRBJ2-5; 8 nucleotides align to TRBD2. CDR3 protein: CASSFSGRGGQETQYF. In nucleotides, the CDR3 is TGTGCCAGCAGCTTTTCGGGGCGCGGGGGGCAGGAGACCCAGTACTTC.